These 32 T cell receptor beta chains were all obtained from the same sample, sequenced in a study of technical replicates of blood from a handful of donors. Using immunoSEQ multiplex PCR, the repertoire was profiled, and TCRdb retains in-frame clones only, with some absent. The table has approximately 81,000 clones, under 97% seen once; the top ten hold around 0.39%. Specimen: T cells isolated from PBMCs. The receptors derive from a human donor in good health.

The rearrangement uses TRBV28 and TRBJ2-7; D unclear. Trimming pared 5 bases from V and 2 bases from J, leaving 7 bases between. This CDR3 is built from 12 residues. Germline CDR1 reads MDHEN; CDR2 reads SYDVKM. The DNA of the CDR3 is TGTGCCAGCAGTGCGGATCCCTACGAGCAGTACTTC. Translation: CASSADPYEQYF.

The chain has TRBV30 and TRBJ1-2; TRBD1 might be the D (5 bases). The V end lost 2 bases, the J end lost 8 bases, and 24 bases lay between the germline ends. CDR3 size: 16 residues. Germline values: CDR1 GTSNPN, CDR2 SVGIG (reference sequence). CDR3 residues: CAWSLNGGVYLEGYTF. Written as DNA, the CDR3 is TGTGCCTGGAGTCTCAACGGAGGGGTCTATTTGGAGGGCTACACCTTC. Complete variable domain (other parts from reference TRBV30 and TRBJ1-2): SQTIHQWPATLVQPVGSPLSLECTVEGTSNPNLYWYRQAAGRGLQLLFYSVGIGQISSEVPQNLSASRPQDRQFILSSKKLLLSDSGFYLCAWSLNGGVYLEGYTFGSGTRLTVV.

The chain is built from TRBV29-1 and TRBJ2-7; D is perhaps TRBD2 (6 bases). The ends were cut back, 4 bases at V and 0 bases at J, with 16 bases in the middle. The CDR3 has 15 residues. Germline values: CDR1 SQVTM, CDR2 ANQGSEA. The DNA for the CDR3 is TGCAGCGTTGTAGGAGGGGCATTAACCTCCTACGAGCAGTACTTC. It codes for CSVVGGALTSYEQYF.

This clone was seen just once. The rearrangement links TRBV5-6 to TRBJ1-1, with D tentatively TRBD1 (5 bases). This CDR3 has 11 amino acids. CDR1 SGHDT and CDR2 YYEEEE come from the germline V gene. V was trimmed by 4 bases and J by 10 bases, leaving 11 bases between them. CDR3 amino acids: CASSGGALAFF. For the CDR3, the DNA is TGTGCCAGCAGCGGAGGGGCGCTAGCTTTCTTT.

V is TRBV6-5 and J is TRBJ1-5, with D uncertain. The CDR3 loop spans 15 amino acids. Germline assignment: CDR1 MNHEY and CDR2 SVGAGI. V gave up 4 bases and J gave up 4 bases, with 14 bases separating them. The CDR3 reads CASSSRVLPNQPQHF. DNA of the CDR3: TGTGCCAGCAGTTCCCGGGTACTCCCAAATCAGCCCCAGCATTTT.

This chain connects TRBV19 to TRBJ1-5; no definite D call. CDR3 length equals 12 residues. Germline V lookup: CDR1 LNHDA, CDR2 SQIVND (reference sequence). This CDR3 is CATNLRNQPQHF. As DNA, the CDR3 is TGTGCTACTAATCTACGGAATCAGCCCCAGCATTTT.

The count of this clone is one. The V call is TRBV15, the J call TRBJ2-7; D call uncertain. Deletions cut 0 bases from V and 0 bases from J, with 9 bases between. The CDR3 is 15 residues long. Germline-derived CDR1 and CDR2 are LNHNV and YYDKDF (reference sequence). The CDR3 reads CATSREAQFSYEQYF. Here the CDR3 DNA reads TGTGCCACCAGCAGAGAGGCACAGTTCTCCTACGAGCAGTACTTC.

Here the CDR3 DNA reads TGTGCCAGCAGCCTATTTCTCGAGAGGTTAAGCAATGAGCAGTTCTTC. It is translated as CASSLFLERLSNEQFF. The V and J genes are TRBV5-6 and TRBJ2-1; D call uncertain. The CDR3 sequence is 16 residues long. Germline values: CDR1 SGHDT, CDR2 YYEEEE. The germline V and J ends were trimmed by 4 bases and 6 bases, with 20 bases remaining between them.

The sample holds one count of this clone. The gene calls are TRBV28 and TRBJ1-3; TRBD1 agrees at 9 bases. The germline CDR1 and CDR2 sequences are MDHEN and SYDVKM. With V trimmed by 5 bases and J by 6 bases, 5 bases remained unmatched. This CDR3 spans 14 amino acids. The CDR3 DNA sequence: TGTGCCAGCAGTCGGGACAGGGAGATAAACACCATATATTTT. The encoded protein is CASSRDREINTIYF.

V gene TRBV18 combines with J gene TRBJ2-1; 9 bases line up with TRBD1. Germline assignment: CDR1 KGHSH and CDR2 LQKENI. This CDR3 has 14 amino acids. J was trimmed by 8 bases and V by 4 bases; bases with no gene match: 6. The CDR3 is CASSRDRESDEQFF. CDR3 DNA: TGTGCCAGCTCACGGGACAGGGAATCAGATGAGCAGTTCTTC.

The chain carries TRBV27 and TRBJ2-7, with 9 positions matching TRBD2. V shed 0 bases and J 4 bases; nucleotides not matched to a gene: 4. This CDR3 region has 15 residues. CDR1 and CDR2 from the germline V gene are MNHEY and SMNVEV (reference sequence). CDR3: CASSLSAGGAYEQYF. CDR3 nucleotides: TGTGCCAGCAGTTTATCGGCGGGAGGGGCATACGAGCAGTACTTC.

This clone has only one observation. The chain combines TRBV28 with TRBJ2-1; 7 nucleotides align to TRBD2. There are 15 residues in the CDR3. Germline-derived CDR1 and CDR2 are MDHEN and SYDVKM. With V trimmed by 10 bases and J by 2 bases, 11 bases remained unmatched. CDR3 amino acids: CAISPLAETYNEQFF. CDR3 bases: TGTGCCATATCCCCCCTAGCGGAGACCTACAATGAGCAGTTCTTC.

V gene TRBV11-3 combines with J gene TRBJ2-2; tentative D call: TRBD1 (6 bases). This CDR3 is built from 18 residues. The V end lost 1 base, the J end lost 2 bases, and 17 bases lay between the germline ends. Germline loops: CDR1 SGHNT, CDR2 YENEEA. CDR3 nucleotide sequence: TGTGCCAGCAGCTTAGGGAATATCAGGGGCCTCAACACCGGGGAGCTGTTTTTT. It specifies CASSLGNIRGLNTGELFF.

The chain uses TRBV11-2 and TRBJ2-7; no firm D call. This CDR3 region has 14 residues. The V end was cut by 0 bases, the J end by 0 bases, with 6 bases between. Germline V gene sequence: CDR1 SGHAT, CDR2 FQNNGV. In DNA, the CDR3 is TGTGCCAGCAGCTTAGAGGTGAGCTCCTACGAGCAGTACTTC. Translated, it gives CASSLEVSSYEQYF.

The chain combines TRBV6-5 with TRBJ2-7; D may be TRBD1 (6 bases). This CDR3 has 14 amino acids. Germline V gives CDR1 MNHEY, CDR2 SVGAGI. V was pared by 6 bases and J by 0 bases, with 12 bases between. CDR3 in amino acids: CASSPTGNSYEQYF. The CDR3 nucleotides read TGTGCCAGCAGCCCCACAGGGAACTCCTACGAGCAGTACTTC.

The rearrangement uses TRBV12-5 and TRBJ1-1; the D gene is possibly TRBD1 (6 bases). V was cut by 5 bases and J by 0 bases, with 16 bases left in between. CDR3 length: 16 amino acids. The germline gives CDR1 LGHNT, CDR2 FRNRAP. CDR3 sequence: CASGRNAGALNTEAFF. The CDR3 DNA sequence: TGTGCTAGTGGTAGGAACGCAGGGGCCTTGAACACTGAAGCTTTCTTT.

The V call is TRBV27, the J call TRBJ2-3; TRBD1 aligns across 8 bases. With 7 bases clipped from V and 5 bases from J, the junction kept 8 bases outside the gene matches. The length of the CDR3 is 14 residues. The germline V gene encodes CDR1 MNHEY and CDR2 SMNVEV (reference sequence). The CDR3 nucleotides read TGTGCCAGCAAAGGGACAGGAGGGGGAGATACGCAGTATTTT. Its protein is CASKGTGGGDTQYF.

The chain joins TRBV30 to TRBJ1-2; 7 nucleotides match TRBD1. This CDR3 has 13 amino acids. V lost 0 bases and J lost 7; bases outside the gene matches: 5. In germline, CDR1 is GTSNPN, CDR2 SVGIG (reference sequence). The CDR3: CAWSVGDSAGYTF. DNA of the CDR3: TGTGCCTGGAGTGTTGGGGACAGCGCTGGCTACACCTTC.

The chain uses TRBV27 and TRBJ2-7, with a tentative D call TRBD2 (6 bases). The CDR3 has 13 amino acids. V lost 6 bases to trimming and J lost 5 bases, with 14 bases between them. CDR1 is MNHEY and CDR2 is SMNVEV in the germline V gene (reference sequence). The CDR3 here is CASSPVRGNEQYF. CDR3 sequence (DNA): TGTGCCAGCAGCCCGGTTCGGGGGAACGAGCAGTACTTC.

This clone was observed once. This rearrangement joins TRBV5-1 to TRBJ2-6; the match to TRBD1 covers 7 bases. Germline V gene sequence: CDR1 SGHRS, CDR2 YFSETQ. This CDR3 has 15 residues. The trim removed 7 bases at V and 4 bases at J, leaving 8 bases unmatched. The CDR3: CASWAGGSGANVLTF. CDR3 in DNA: TGCGCCAGCTGGGCAGGGGGTTCGGGGGCCAACGTCCTGACTTTC.

V is TRBV10-3 and J is TRBJ1-2; TRBD1 is a possible D gene (5 bases). The CDR3 spans 12 residues. Trimming stripped 9 bases from V and 2 bases from J, with 10 bases between. CDR1 is ENHRY and CDR2 is SYGVKD in the germline V gene. The CDR3: CAITDTNYGYTF. The CDR3 DNA follows: TGTGCCATTACGGACACAAACTATGGCTACACCTTC.

The J gene is TRBJ1-2, the V gene TRBV30; D is perhaps TRBD1 (6 bases). With 2 bases removed from V and 8 bases from J, the gap between germline ends came to 18 bases. There are 14 residues in the CDR3. CDR1 is GTSNPN, CDR2 SVGIG, per germline (reference sequence). This CDR3 is CAWSWDTSSGGYTF. In DNA, the CDR3 is TGTGCCTGGAGTTGGGACACCTCCTCGGGGGGCTACACCTTC.

The rearrangement uses TRBV30 and TRBJ1-4; possible D gene TRBD1, 5 bases. Looked up from germline, CDR1 is GTSNPN and CDR2 is SVGIG (reference sequence). Trimming pared 1 base from V and 5 bases from J, leaving 5 bases between. There are 12 residues in the CDR3. This CDR3 is CAWSEGNEKLFF. In DNA, the CDR3 is TGTGCCTGGAGTGAGGGGAATGAAAAACTGTTTTTT.

J is TRBJ1-2 and V is TRBV2; 10 bases are shared with TRBD1. This CDR3 has 15 amino acids. V was clipped by 6 bases and J by 8 bases; unmatched bases: 12. In germline, CDR1 is SNHLY, CDR2 FYNNEI. CDR3 sequence reads: CASSDPGQGFGGYTF. The CDR3 bases are TGTGCCAGCAGCGATCCGGGACAGGGGTTTGGAGGCTACACCTTC. The full variable domain, with the rest looked up from reference TRBV2 and TRBJ1-2, is EPEVTQTPSHQVTQMGQEVILRCVPISNHLYFYWYRQILGQKVEFLVSFYNNEISEKSEIFDDQFSVERPDGSNFTLKIRSTKLEDSAMYFCASSDPGQGFGGYTFGSGTRLTVV.

The chain carries TRBV10-3 and TRBJ2-6; TRBD2 matches at 13 bases. V was clipped by 4 bases and J by 1 base; unmatched bases: 4. The germline V gene encodes CDR1 ENHRY and CDR2 SYGVKD. This CDR3 region has 18 residues. CDR3 bases: TGTGCCATCAGTGGGACTAGCGGGAGTAATTCTGGGGCCAACGTCCTGACTTTC. This codes for CAISGTSGSNSGANVLTF.

The chain carries TRBV7-9 and TRBJ2-7; 7 bases are a match to TRBD1. This CDR3 is 16 amino acids long. The germline CDR1 and CDR2 sequences are SEHNR and FQNEAQ (reference sequence). With V trimmed by 2 bases and J by 2 bases, 9 bases remained unmatched. The CDR3 DNA is TGTGCCAGCAGCTTAACTCAGGACAGGTCAACCTACGAGCAGTACTTC. Protein product: CASSLTQDRSTYEQYF.

The genes are TRBV2 and TRBJ1-3; D might be TRBD1 (6 bases). V shed 7 bases and J shed 2 bases, with 12 bases lying between them. The CDR3 is 14 amino acids. Germline V gene data show CDR1 as SNHLY and CDR2 as FYNNEI. The CDR3 DNA sequence: TGTGCCAGCATACTCGGGGGGCCTGGAAACACCATATATTTT. Amino acids: CASILGGPGNTIYF.

This sequence joins TRBV28 and TRBJ1-2, with a possible D match to TRBD1 (5 bases). In germline, CDR1 is MDHEN, CDR2 SYDVKM. There are 13 residues in the CDR3. The ends were cut back, 6 bases at V and 3 bases at J, with 11 bases in the middle. CDR3 residues: CASSLGLDYGYTF. The CDR3 DNA sequence: TGTGCCAGCAGCCTGGGGCTCGACTATGGCTACACCTTC.

The chain is built from TRBV5-6 and TRBJ2-2; D not certain. V shed 0 bases and J shed 1 base, with 10 bases lying between them. The germline V gene has CDR1 SGHDT and CDR2 YYEEEE. The CDR3 extends over 16 amino acids. This CDR3 is CASSLAPGGNTGELFF. CDR3 in DNA: TGTGCCAGCAGCTTGGCCCCCGGCGGGAACACCGGGGAGCTGTTTTTT.

The rearrangement links TRBV18 to TRBJ1-5; D remains ambiguous. Germline loops: CDR1 KGHSH, CDR2 LQKENI. The V end lost 3 bases, the J end lost 0 bases, and 9 bases lay between the germline ends. The CDR3 is 15 residues long. CDR3 nucleotide sequence: TGTGCCAGCTCACCTCGGGAGTATAGCAATCAGCCCCAGCATTTT. This codes for CASSPREYSNQPQHF.

J is TRBJ2-1 and V is TRBV30; 12 bases map to TRBD2. V gave up 7 bases and J gave up 14 bases; unmatched junction bases: 15. Germline CDR1 GTSNPN, CDR2 SVGIG (reference sequence). The CDR3 has 14 amino acids. This CDR3 is CAFSILAGGTREFF. The CDR3 bases are TGTGCCTTTTCTATCCTAGCGGGAGGGACGAGAGAGTTCTTC.

The count of this clone is one. The chain employs TRBV2 and TRBJ1-2; 9 nucleotides agree with TRBD1. The CDR3 runs to 15 residues. The trim removed 5 bases at V and 4 bases at J, leaving 8 bases unmatched. In germline, CDR1 is SNHLY, CDR2 FYNNEI. The CDR3 region is CASSSLGTGSYGYTF. CDR3 DNA: TGTGCCAGCAGTTCCCTTGGGACAGGGAGCTATGGCTACACCTTC.